This T cell receptor beta chain was retrieved from a study of cytomegalovirus exposure and HLA in healthy donors (dated by TCRdb to 2017 to 2019). About the study as a whole: An earlier analysis of roughly 500 of the donors reported more than 250 Gb of sequence data and 100 million to 140 million unique TCR beta sequences from roughly 180 million T cells. About 280 gigabases of sequencing data and around 80 million unique TCR sequences made up an early release that covered 640 HLA-typed donors. Of the roughly 400 genotyped donors, approximately 82% fell in the genetic ancestry cluster associated with self-reported Caucasian donors. The study aimed to test whether signatures of past pathogen exposure could be identified by cataloging public T cell receptors. The study used immunosequencing to profile the T cell repertoires of 670 or so subjects and linked those repertoires to cytomegalovirus serostatus. A separate validation cohort of 90 to 150 different subjects was used in addition to the 666-subject first cohort. The study combined high-throughput TCR immunosequencing, statistical association of individual TCRs with disease status, and machine learning to predict cytomegalovirus infection status. To study patterns of TCR occurrence, a later analysis re-analyzed previously published TCR beta repertoires from hundreds of donors and added high-resolution HLA genotyping. Rather than drawing on any new phenotypic data, the later analysis identified candidate immune exposures from TCR beta sequences and the way those sequences occurred across donors. In an earlier analysis of 500 to 650 of the donors, high-throughput TCR beta sequencing was used to judge whether each TCR beta V gene segment behaved as functional or pseudogenic. Alongside the repertoire data, information on donor age, sex, ethnicity and CMV serostatus was compiled. In a later genetic analysis, genome-wide SNP genotypes for about three fifths of the roughly 670 donors were used, and that subset was treated as a discovery cohort. Every repertoire in the discovery cohort had been generated on one and the same sequencing platform. HLA typing covered class I and class II loci at four-digit resolution. The number of typed donors differed by locus: about 620-640 for A, B, C, DRB1 and DQB1; 522 for DQA1; fewer than 610 for DPA1; and about 450 for DPB1. Four or five DR-DQ haplotypes were handled as single units for association and clustering, since linkage in the cohort was strong. Among 398 genotyped donors of the cohort, an average of roughly 230,000 unique TCR beta nucleotide sequences was sequenced per donor, of which about 19% were non-productive. Summary of the overall study and its limitations: A few of the identified cytomegalovirus-associated TCR beta chains were confirmed in vitro to be specific for cytomegalovirus antigens. Specific HLA alleles were associated with 15,000 to 20,000 TCR beta sequences at a false discovery rate of 0.05 in a later analysis. When HLA alleles, especially DR and DQ, strongly co-occurred, attributing TCR associations to individual alleles was difficult. This cohort had only TCR beta chains sequenced, and the lack of alpha or paired-chain data limited which features could be detected. In a later analysis, the rate of TCR association differed among HLA loci, with DRB1 alleles having the most associated TCRs and HLA-C alleles having the fewest. V-gene and J-gene trimming of TCR beta chains was associated with a missense DCLRE1C variant in a later genetic analysis, and the association was replicated in an independent cohort. According to a later analysis, most CMV-associated TCR beta chains appeared to be HLA-restricted, and the HLA associations seemed to be driven largely by CMV exposure. Compared with the approximately 720-donor mean, donors in an Asian-associated ancestry cluster had fewer N-insertions in productive TCRs, according to a later genetic analysis. The sequencing pipeline was judged likely to have produced a cluster of highly shared sequence variants as a technical artifact. Because counts were too low, some 16 rarely observed V segments, including chromosome 9 orphons, were excluded from the earlier analysis of around 590 of the donors. Cytomegalovirus status was reported to be diagnosed by the classifier with high specificity and sensitivity in both the original and validation cohorts. In the study, around 150 TCR beta chains were listed as associated with cytomegalovirus. A later analysis found that HLA-associated TCR beta chains were more clonally expanded and had lower generation probabilities than equally common non-associated chains. Because the 87-base-pair reads could not distinguish some IMGT-functional V segments, including TRBV6-2 and TRBV6-3, those segments were excluded. According to a later analysis, parvovirus B19, influenza, CMV and Epstein-Barr virus appeared linked to several top co-occurrence clusters. While some public TCRs were present in many individuals, most TCR sequences turned up only very rarely across donors. The presence/absence analyses assumed that sequencing depth was roughly uniform across donors, and that assumption may not be true. For the cohort, immune exposure information was limited to CMV serostatus. In an earlier analysis of some 540 of the donors, most TCR beta V segments appeared in productive rearrangements about 87% or about 30% of the time, broadly matching IMGT annotations. Because HLA typing was missing for some donors at each locus, association tests included only the typed subset. The authors suggested that the approach could potentially be generalized to other disease states and immunological phenotypes. Linkage disequilibrium might explain the correlated functional status among segregating V segments, but an unknown experimental factor could not be ruled out. A further reported finding was that TCR beta sequences accurately predicted the HLA-A and HLA-B alleles for most subjects in the first cohort.

The sample holds a few counts of this clone. Its specific antigen is unknown. No quality values exist for individual bases; no much larger clone is one base distant. Counted from cysteine to phenylalanine, this CDR3 has 15 amino acids. Only the CDR3 portion is preserved as DNA: 45 bases, with reading frame beginning at the first base. Looking up the germline V gene yields CDR1 MNHEY and CDR2 SVGAGI. The V and J ends are trimmed by 8 bases and 2 bases, leaving 17 bases between them. The cohort consisted of some 670 healthy bone marrow donors. Cohort members were all nominally healthy when sampled, although unrecorded immune exposures were likely present. The donor tested CMV seronegative, placing the donor among the 350 or so seronegative members of the cohort. A peripheral blood sample was collected from each donor, and TCR beta sequencing was performed on peripheral blood mononuclear cells. The Qiagen DNeasy Blood Extraction Kit was used to extract genomic DNA from the blood cell samples.

The method was the immunoSEQ multiplex PCR assay. For the multiplex PCR, a mixture combining 60 forward primers for TCR Vbeta segments and 13 reverse primers for TCR Jbeta segments was used. The CDR3 region of rearranged TCR beta genes was amplified from genomic DNA by a multiplex PCR assay. The amplified TCR beta libraries were sequenced on the Illumina HiSeq System as 87-base-pair reads. In the original analysis: A later analysis counted tens of millions of unique TCR beta chains across the 670 or so repertoires, and 10 million to 12 million of these chains were shared by at least two donors. A nearest-neighbor algorithm error-corrected the raw reads and collapsed the reads into unique sequences, merging closely related sequences to remove PCR and sequencing errors. To assign V, D and J gene segments, CDR3 sequences were aligned to IMGT reference sequences. Each retained sequence needed at least a six-nucleotide match to both a V gene segment and a J gene segment. A rearrangement counted as productive if the CDR3 had no stop codons and remained in frame with V and J, and every other rearrangement counted as non-productive. Following IMGT convention, CDR3 was defined as the stretch from the second conserved V-encoded cysteine to the conserved J-encoded phenylalanine. Sequences without an unambiguous match to a single V gene segment were excluded from the earlier analysis of 450 to 650 of the donors. An earlier analysis of 587 of the donors classified V segments as functional when productive rearrangements were above 56.7% and as segregating when the standard deviation between donors was above 5%. A statistical classification framework was developed to diagnose cytomegalovirus status using the catalog of TCR beta chain sequences. V and J gene assignment, in a later analysis, came from comparing TCR nucleotide sequences with IMGT/GENE-DB human TR gene sequences. In a later analysis, CDR3 sequences and most-parsimonious VDJ recombination scenarios were assigned using the TCRdist pipeline. In a later analysis, each TCR beta chain was defined by its CDR3 amino acid sequence together with its V-gene family, and reads lacking a unique V-gene family were excluded. As a way to deal with suspected cross-contamination and a sequencing artifact, a later analysis dropped 450 to 600 nucleotide sequences that were highly shared and had low generation probability. A later analysis calculated a clonal expansion index for each public chain from normalized within-repertoire ranks of inferred template counts. Generation probabilities in a later analysis came from a VDJ recombination model fitted to out-of-frame rearrangements, and those results were checked against IGoR. A later analysis scored TCR-TCR, TCR-HLA and TCR-CMV co-occurrence with hypergeometric tests, applying a repertoire-size bias correction to TCR pairs. To estimate false discovery rates, a later analysis permuted the HLA or CMV assignments 20 times. A later analysis grouped co-occurring TCRs with DBSCAN, adding TCRdist sequence similarity when clustering within HLA-allele-positive subsets. For co-occurrence clustering, repertoires with fewer than 30,000 or more than 120,000 public chains were excluded, along with five repertoires with anomalous nucleotide sharing. TCRdb obtained this table from immuneACCESS and retained in-frame rearrangements with V and J assigned. These tables miss some clones; where compared with another copy, unresolved V genes account for less than half of the shortfall, and the remainder is unexplained. V and J calls and clone size are copied from that table; D and trimming were computed from the DNA. The sample data list 95,000 to 150,000 clones, and around 66% of these were observed just once. Approximately 1.4% of the sample belongs to the ten largest clones.

This TCR derives from a man younger than 35 in good health and CMV-seronegative. The sequenced material came from PBMCs. This receptor chain uses TRBV6-5 and TRBJ2-3; TRBD2 is a possible D gene, resting on 6 matching bases. DNA sequence: TGTGCCAGCTTAGCCAGGCGGGAAACCACAGATACGCAGTATTTT. The encoded protein is CASLARRETTDTQYF.